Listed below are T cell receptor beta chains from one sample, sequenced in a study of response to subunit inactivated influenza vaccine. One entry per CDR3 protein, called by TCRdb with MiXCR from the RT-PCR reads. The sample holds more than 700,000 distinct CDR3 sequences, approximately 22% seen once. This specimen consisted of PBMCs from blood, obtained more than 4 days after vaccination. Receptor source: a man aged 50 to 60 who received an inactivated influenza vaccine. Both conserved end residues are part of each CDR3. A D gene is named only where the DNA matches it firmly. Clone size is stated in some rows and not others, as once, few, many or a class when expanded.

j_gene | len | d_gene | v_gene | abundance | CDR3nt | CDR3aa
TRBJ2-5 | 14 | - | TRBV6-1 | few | TGTGCCAGCAGCCGGAAAACCTTAGGAGAGACCCAGTACTTC | CASSRKTLGETQYF
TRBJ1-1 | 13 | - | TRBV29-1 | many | TGCAGCGTTGAATCTGTCGGAGCCACTGAAGCTTTCTTT | CSVESVGATEAFF
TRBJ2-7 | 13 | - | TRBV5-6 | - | TGTGCCAGCAGCCCGGAGGGACATTTCGAGCAGTACTTC | CASSPEGHFEQYF
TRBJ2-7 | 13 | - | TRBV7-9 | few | TGTGCCAGCAGCTTAGTGGGTAACTACGAGCAGTACTTC | CASSLVGNYEQYF
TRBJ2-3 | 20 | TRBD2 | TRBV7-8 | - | TGTGCCAGCAGCTTCGAACCCATTTGGACTAGCGGGGGGGACACAGATACGCAGTATTTT | CASSFEPIWTSGGDTDTQYF
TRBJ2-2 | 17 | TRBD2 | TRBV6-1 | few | TGTGCCAGCGGAACTCTCCCGGGACTATCTTTTGGCGGGGAGCTGTTTTTT | CASGTLPGLSFGGELFF
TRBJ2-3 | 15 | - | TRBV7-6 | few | TGTGCCAGCAGCCCGGGACTTTACACCACAGATACGCAGTATTTT | CASSPGLYTTDTQYF
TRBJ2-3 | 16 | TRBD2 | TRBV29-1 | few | TGCAGCGTTGGGAGGGTACTAGCGGGAGCGGCAGATACGCAGTATTTT | CSVGRVLAGAADTQYF
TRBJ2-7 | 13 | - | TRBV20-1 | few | TGCAGTGCTAGAGGAGGATTCGGCTACGAGCAGTACTTC | CSARGGFGYEQYF
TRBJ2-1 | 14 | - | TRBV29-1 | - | TGCAGCGTTGGATCCGGGGCTTTATACAATGAGCAGTTCTTC | CSVGSGALYNEQFF
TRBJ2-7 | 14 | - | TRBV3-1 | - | TGTGCCAGCAGCCAATCCGGGCCGACCTACGAGCAGTACTTC | CASSQSGPTYEQYF
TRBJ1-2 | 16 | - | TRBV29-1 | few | TGCAGCGTTGAACCCCGGGACCGATTCGTTTTTGGCGGCTACACCTTC | CSVEPRDRFVFGGYTF
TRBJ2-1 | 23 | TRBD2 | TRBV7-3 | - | TGTGCCAGCAGCCTTAAAAGGCTAGCGGGTGGCAACCGGGAGGCCTCGACATACAATGAGCAGTTCTTC | CASSLKRLAGGNREASTYNEQFF